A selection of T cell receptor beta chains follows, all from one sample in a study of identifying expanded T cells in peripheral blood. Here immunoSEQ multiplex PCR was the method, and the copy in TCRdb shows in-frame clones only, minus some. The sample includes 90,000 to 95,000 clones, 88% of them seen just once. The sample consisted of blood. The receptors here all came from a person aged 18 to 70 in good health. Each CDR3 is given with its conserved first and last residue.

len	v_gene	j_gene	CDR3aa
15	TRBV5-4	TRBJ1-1	CASSTRDSVNTEAFF
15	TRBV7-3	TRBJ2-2	CASSLGTGVTGELFF
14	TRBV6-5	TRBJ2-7	CASSFGQGSYEQYF
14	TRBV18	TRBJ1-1	CASSPPTGGTEAFF
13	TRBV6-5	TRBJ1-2	CASSPRQSYGYTF
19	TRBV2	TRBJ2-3	CASSEELAGAVTLTDTQYF
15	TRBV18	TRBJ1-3	CASSPAQTSGNTIYF
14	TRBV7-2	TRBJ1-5	CASSLAQGRQPQHF
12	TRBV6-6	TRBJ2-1	CASSLPPNEQFF
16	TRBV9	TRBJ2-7	CASSVGPLAGDYEQYF
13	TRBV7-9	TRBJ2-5	CASSTGGGETQYF
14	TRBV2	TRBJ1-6	CASIEYAYNSPLHF
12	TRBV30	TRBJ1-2	CAWMTERTGYTF
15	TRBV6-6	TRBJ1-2	CASSYVKGVNYGYTF
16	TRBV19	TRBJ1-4	CASSGTPGQGYEKLFF
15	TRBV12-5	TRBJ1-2	CASGLRVAGFGGYTF
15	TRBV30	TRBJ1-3	CAWSVLPFSGNTIYF
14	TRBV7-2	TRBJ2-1	CASSLVTGPNEQFF
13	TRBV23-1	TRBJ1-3	CATTGFSGNTIYF
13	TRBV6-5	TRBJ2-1	CASAQGSGNEQFF
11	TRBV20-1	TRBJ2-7	CSARESSTQYF
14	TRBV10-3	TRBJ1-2	CAISEFRTQAGYTF
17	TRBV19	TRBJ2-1	CASSIDRTGARYNEQFF
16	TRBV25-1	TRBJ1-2	CASSEGPGIGEYGYTF
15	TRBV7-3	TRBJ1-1	CASSLNPGMDTEAFF
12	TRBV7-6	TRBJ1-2	CASSRGDYGYTF
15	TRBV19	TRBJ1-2	CASRDRVRSGYGYTF
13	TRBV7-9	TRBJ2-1	CASSPVSYNEQFF
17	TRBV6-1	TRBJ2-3	CASSGVRGDLGTDTQYF
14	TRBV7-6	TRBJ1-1	CASSYQEGQTEAFF
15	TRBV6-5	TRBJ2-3	CASSPGPGSTDTQYF
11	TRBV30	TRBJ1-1	CAWSARIEAFF
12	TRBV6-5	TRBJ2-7	CASRTDDYEQYF